This T cell receptor (beta chain) is drawn from a study of beta chain features in type 1 diabetes. Study conclusions and caveats: Across patients, naive, central memory and Treg TCRB repertoires exhibited apparently greater similarity than was observed across healthy donors. Researchers report that Type 1 diabetes patients had moderately but significantly shorter TCRB CDR3s across all four CD4+ subsets. Sequencing from cDNA could over-represent high-TCR-expressing cells.

Every bit of the isolated RNA underwent reverse transcription, so sequencing read expressed TCRB transcripts. Sequenced by immunoSEQ multiplex PCR; TCRdb stores in-frame clones only, minus some. The sample records about 150,000 clones, about 13% being singletons. CD45RO/CCR7/CD25/CD127/CD95/CD27 sorting isolated CD4+ naive, central memory, regulatory and stem cell-like memory cells. Germline V lookup: CDR1 SGDLS, CDR2 YYNGEE. V shed 4 bases and J 2 bases; nucleotides not matched to a gene: 5. The CDR3 is 16 residues long. Points on this clone: The antigen is not known.

This chain joins TRBV9 and TRBJ2-3; TRBD2 matches at 12 bases. This receptor was identified in a man between 18 and 35 years old with type 1 diabetes. The sample consisted of central memory CD4+ T cells from blood. The CDR3 spells CASSTGTSGLTDTQYF. Written as DNA, the CDR3 is TGTGCCAGCAGCACTGGGACTAGCGGGCTCACAGATACGCAGTATTTT.